These 29 T cell receptor beta chains were all obtained from the same sample, sequenced in a study of T cells in Graves' hyperthyroidism and ophthalmopathy. TCR beta CDR3 regions were amplified from RNA. HTBI primers were employed in a first-round RT-PCR of the TCR CDR3. MiXCR, applied by TCRdb to the multiplex PCR reads, yields one record per CDR3 protein. The table includes 380,000 or so distinct CDR3 sequences, about 15% detected once. Sequencing was carried out using blood. The receptors were sampled from a woman aged 25 to 45 with Graves' hyperthyroidism.

This clonotype showed up just a few times. The V call is TRBV7-2, the J call TRBJ1-3; TRBD1 agrees at 7 bases. The V and J ends lost 5 bases and 4 bases, in that order; junction bases with no gene match: 2. CDR1 and CDR2 from the germline V gene are SGHTA and FQGNSA. CDR3 size: 13 residues. The CDR3 reads CASSQDRGNTIYF. The CDR3 coding sequence is TGTGCCAGCAGCCAGGACAGGGGAAACACCATATATTTT.

This clonotype was seen many times. This sequence joins TRBV2 and TRBJ2-7, with 7 bases lining up with TRBD2. CDR1 is SNHLY, CDR2 FYNNEI, per germline. V shed 8 bases, J shed 3 bases, and the junction held 22 bases outside the gene matches. CDR3 length equals 18 residues. The CDR3 nucleotides are TGTGCCAGCGGGGGGGTAACGGGACCACCCAGATCGCGCTACGAGCAGTACTTC. This sequence encodes CASGGVTGPPRSRYEQYF. The full variable domain, in which reference TRBV2 and TRBJ2-7 provide the parts outside the CDR3, is EPEVTQTPSHQVTQMGQEVILRCVPISNHLYFYWYRQILGQKVEFLVSFYNNEISEKSEIFDDQFSVERPDGSNFTLKIRSTKLEDSAMYFCASGGVTGPPRSRYEQYFGPGTRLTVT.

This clonotype came up many times. This rearrangement joins TRBV28 to TRBJ1-2; TRBD1 matches 7 bases. The length of the CDR3 is 20 residues. The germline gives CDR1 MDHEN, CDR2 SYDVKM. Trimming took 4 bases from V and 2 from J; bases not matched to a gene: 22. The CDR3 loop is CASSSRGLLGQVHPNYGYTF. The CDR3 DNA is TGTGCCAGCAGTTCGCGCGGGTTACTTGGACAGGTTCACCCCAACTATGGCTACACCTTC.

This clonotype was seen ten or more times. This chain joins TRBV28 and TRBJ1-2; D remains unclear. Germline V lookup: CDR1 MDHEN, CDR2 SYDVKM. The CDR3 is 13 residues long. Trimming shortened V by 2 bases and J by 5 bases, and 9 bases separated the two germline ends. The DNA of the CDR3 is TGTGCCAGCAGTTTAGGGATTTTTTATGGCTACACCTTC. It translates to CASSLGIFYGYTF.

The table lists this clonotype with a few counts. The gene calls are TRBV2 and TRBJ2-2, with no clear D. The V end was cut by 7 bases, the J end by 6 bases, with 12 bases between. Germline CDR1 and CDR2: SNHLY and FYNNEI. This CDR3 region has 13 residues. CDR3 sequence: CASIGSQAGELFF. In nucleotides, the CDR3 is TGTGCCAGCATAGGGTCTCAGGCCGGGGAGCTGTTTTTT.

There are a few counts of this clonotype. The rearrangement links TRBV30 to TRBJ2-1, with 10 bases lining up with TRBD2. The CDR3 covers 15 residues. V was clipped by 3 bases and J by 3 bases; unmatched bases: 5. Looked up from germline, CDR1 is GTSNPN and CDR2 is SVGIG (reference sequence). The CDR3 reads CAWRKGLADYNEQFF. CDR3 bases: TGTGCCTGGAGGAAAGGACTAGCGGACTACAATGAGCAGTTCTTC.

This clonotype showed up many times. The gene calls are TRBV6-2 or TRBV6-3 and TRBJ2-7; D might be TRBD1 (5 bases). Germline V gene lookup returns CDR1 MNHEY and CDR2 SVGEGT. The CDR3 is 12 residues long. Trimming removed 7 bases at V and 4 bases at J, with 11 bases between. The CDR3 DNA follows: TGTGCCAGCACCTGGGGCGCGTACGAGCAGTACTTC. It is translated as CASTWGAYEQYF.

V is TRBV27 and J is TRBJ1-5, with TRBD1 as a possible D gene (6 bases). Trimming took 0 bases from V and 5 from J, leaving 11 bases between them. In germline, CDR1 is MNHEY, CDR2 SMNVEV (reference sequence). The CDR3 covers 15 residues. Written as DNA, the CDR3 is TGTGCCAGCAGTTTATCATCCAGGGGCCATCAGCCCCAGCATTTT. Amino acids: CASSLSSRGHQPQHF.

This chain connects TRBV4-1 to TRBJ1-5; 8 positions agree with TRBD1. The CDR3 totals 17 residues. The J segment lost 5 bases and the V segment lost 0 bases, leaving 9 bases of the junction unmatched. Germline assignment: CDR1 MGHRA and CDR2 YSYEKL. The DNA of the CDR3 is TGCGCCAGCAGCCAAGAAGTGCAGGGGGCGACCTATCAGCCCCAGCATTTT. This codes for CASSQEVQGATYQPQHF.

V gene TRBV5-1 combines with J gene TRBJ2-7, with D tentatively TRBD1 (7 bases). V was clipped by 9 bases and J by 0 bases, with 22 bases between them. The CDR3 totals 16 residues. The germline V gene has CDR1 SGHRS and CDR2 YFSETQ. CDR3 nucleotide sequence: TGCGCCACCCTACAGGGGACTTTCCTATACTCCTACGAGCAGTACTTC. The encoded protein is CATLQGTFLYSYEQYF.

In its sample, this clonotype was seen many times. The chain employs TRBV15 and TRBJ2-1; a possible D gene is TRBD2 (5 bases). The CDR3 spans 16 residues. Germline loops: CDR1 LNHNV, CDR2 YYDKDF (reference sequence). The ends were cut back, 5 bases at V and 3 bases at J, with 17 bases in the middle. CDR3 protein: CATSRGSGASYNEQFF. The CDR3 DNA reads TGTGCCACCAGCCGGGGAAGCGGAGCTAGCTACAATGAGCAGTTCTTC. The entire variable domain, with the rest obtained from reference TRBV15 and TRBJ2-1, is as follows: DAMVIQNPRYQVTQFGKPVTLSCSQTLNHNVMYWYQQKSSQAPKLLFHYYDKDFNNEADTPDNFQSRRPNTSFCFLDIRSPGLGDTAMYLCATSRGSGASYNEQFFGPGTRLTVL.

The rearrangement links TRBV7-8 to TRBJ1-2; 10 nucleotides match TRBD1. There are 15 residues in the CDR3. The V gene end was trimmed by 5 bases and the J gene end by 8 bases; junction bases not matched to a gene: 11. CDR1 and CDR2 from the germline V gene are SGHVS and FQNEAQ. This chain's CDR3 is CASSASTGGGEGYTF. CDR3 DNA: TGTGCCAGCAGCGCATCGACAGGGGGCGGGGAAGGCTACACCTTC.

At least ten counts were recorded for this clonotype. J is TRBJ2-7 and V is TRBV7-2; D is unclear. V was cut by 1 base and J by 0 bases, with 7 bases left in between. This CDR3 is built from 14 residues. CDR1 is SGHTA, CDR2 FQGNSA, per germline. CDR3 bases: TGTGCCAGCAGCTTAGAAGGTCACTCCTACGAGCAGTACTTC. Translation gives CASSLEGHSYEQYF. The full variable domain, rest sourced from reference TRBV7-2 and TRBJ2-7, is GAGVSQSPSNKVTEKGKDVELRCDPISGHTALYWYRQSLGQGLEFLIYFQGNSAPDKSGLPSDRFSAERTGGSVSTLTIQRTQQEDSAVYLCASSLEGHSYEQYFGPGTRLTVT.

Many counts were recorded for this clonotype. This sequence joins TRBV7-2 and TRBJ2-3, with D uncertain. Germline V gene data show CDR1 as SGHTA and CDR2 as FQGNSA. Trimming left V 0 bases short and J 10 bases short, with 11 bases between. The CDR3 extends over 13 amino acids. CDR3 amino acids: CASSLAHDVAQYF. The CDR3 DNA sequence: TGTGCCAGCAGCTTAGCCCATGACGTGGCGCAGTATTTT. The full variable domain, completed using reference TRBV7-2 and TRBJ2-3, is GAGVSQSPSNKVTEKGKDVELRCDPISGHTALYWYRQSLGQGLEFLIYFQGNSAPDKSGLPSDRFSAERTGGSVSTLTIQRTQQEDSAVYLCASSLAHDVAQYFGPGTRLTVL.

This sequence joins TRBV6-1 and TRBJ1-1; a weak D match, TRBD1 (5 bases). CDR1 is MNHNS, CDR2 SASEGT, per germline. Trimming took 8 bases from V and 8 from J, leaving 12 bases between them. CDR3 length: 11 amino acids. The CDR3 DNA is TGTGCCAGCCTTACTTGGGGGGAAGCTTTCTTT. Amino acid sequence: CASLTWGEAFF.

This clonotype has only a few counts. The rearrangement uses TRBV6-1 and TRBJ1-3; D perhaps matches TRBD1 (5 bases). Trimming took off 6 bases at V and 4 bases at J, with 19 bases between the two ends. The CDR3 contains 16 residues. Germline CDR1 is MNHNS and CDR2 is SASEGT. CDR3 DNA: TGTGCCAGCAGCAACGGAGGTTCAGGGCTGGGAAACACCATATATTTT. Translated, it gives CASSNGGSGLGNTIYF.

Note on this clonotype: Likely a read error: the CDR3 ends without its conserved phenylalanine or tryptophan. This rearrangement joins TRBV7-9 to TRBJ2-7, with D uncertain. Trimming removed 8 bases from V and 2 bases from J, with 7 bases in between. Germline V gene lookup returns CDR1 SEHNR and CDR2 FQNEAQ (reference sequence). The CDR3 spans 11 residues. The DNA of the CDR3 is TGTGCCAGCGCAGAAGCCTACGAGCAGTACCTC. It is translated as CASAEAYEQYL.

This clonotype has a count of ten or more. The J gene is TRBJ1-6, the V gene TRBV27, with TRBD1 as a possible D gene (5 bases). The CDR3 is 13 amino acids. Germline values: CDR1 MNHEY, CDR2 SMNVEV (reference sequence). With 10 bases removed from V and 6 bases from J, the gap between germline ends came to 13 bases. This CDR3 reads CAKPGTVNSPLHF. The DNA for the CDR3 is TGTGCCAAACCGGGGACGGTTAATTCACCCCTCCACTTT.

The V gene is TRBV11-2, the J gene TRBJ2-7; D is perhaps TRBD2 (5 bases). This CDR3 is 15 amino acids long. V was shortened by 1 base and J by 0 bases, with 10 bases between the two germline ends. Germline values: CDR1 SGHAT, CDR2 FQNNGV. The CDR3 loop is CASSLVLAVSYEQYF. The CDR3 DNA is TGTGCCAGCAGCTTAGTTCTAGCCGTCTCCTACGAGCAGTACTTC.

This clonotype was counted at least ten times. The CDR3 DNA follows: TGTGCCAGCAGTGTGGGGGAAGTTCGTGGCTACACCTTC. Protein sequence: CASSVGEVRGYTF. The rearrangement uses TRBV6-1 and TRBJ1-2; possibly TRBD1 for D (5 bases). The V gene's germline CDR1 is MNHNS and CDR2 SASEGT. The CDR3 loop spans 13 amino acids. Trimming pared 4 bases from V and 7 bases from J, leaving 13 bases between.

As for this clonotype: A much bigger clone sits one base away, suggesting this may be a read error. The chain has TRBV12-3 or TRBV12-4 and TRBJ1-6, with TRBD1 as a possible D gene (5 bases). The CDR3 extends over 15 amino acids. CDR3 bases: TGTGCCAGTGGTGCCGGGACGGAAAATAATCCACCCCTCCACTTT. Protein sequence: CASGAGTENNPPLHF.

This clonotype came up a few times. Likely a read error: the CDR3 ends without its conserved phenylalanine or tryptophan. V usage is TRBV19 and J usage is TRBJ2-7; D not resolved. V lost 6 bases and J 3 bases, leaving 6 bases between the germline ends. Germline V lookup: CDR1 LNHDA, CDR2 SQIVND (reference sequence). This CDR3 has 11 residues. The CDR3 DNA reads TGTGCCAGTAGCACCTACTACGAGCAGTACCTC. It yields the protein CASSTYYEQYL.

This clonotype has ten or more counts. V usage is TRBV5-1 and J usage is TRBJ2-2; D not certain. The germline V gene encodes CDR1 SGHRS and CDR2 YFSETQ. With 2 bases removed from V and 0 bases from J, the gap between germline ends came to 8 bases. The CDR3 sequence is 15 residues long. The CDR3 loop reads CASSLSRANTGELFF. CDR3 coding DNA: TGCGCCAGCAGCTTATCTCGGGCGAACACCGGGGAGCTGTTTTTT.

Many counts were recorded for this clonotype. CDR3: CASSFRTGRAHEQYF. In DNA, the CDR3 is TGTGCCAGCAGCTTCCGGACCGGGAGGGCCCACGAGCAGTACTTC. V is TRBV7-9 and J is TRBJ2-7; the match to TRBD2 covers 8 bases. The CDR3 extends over 15 amino acids. The trim removed 3 bases at V and 5 bases at J, leaving 9 bases unmatched. Germline lookup yields CDR1 SEHNR and CDR2 FQNEAQ (reference sequence).

This clonotype was recorded at least ten times. The chain has TRBV20-1 and TRBJ2-5, with 11 bases aligning to TRBD2. The CDR3 extends over 14 amino acids. V dropped 6 bases and J dropped 5; count of bases not matched to a gene: 8. Germline loops: CDR1 DFQATT, CDR2 SNEGSKA (reference sequence). The CDR3 DNA reads TGCAGTGCCAAGACTAGCGGGAAGGTGGAGACCCAGTACTTC. Protein: CSAKTSGKVETQYF.

As for this clonotype: Just one base apart from a much larger clone, this may be a read error. This chain uses TRBV7-9 with TRBJ2-7; TRBD1 matches 7 bases. The CDR3 loop spans 13 amino acids. The germline V gene encodes CDR1 SEHNR and CDR2 FQNEAQ (reference sequence). The V segment lost 5 bases and the J segment 4 bases; nucleotides outside the gene matches: 5. CDR3 bases: TGTGCCAGCAGCGGAACAGGGGTGTACGAGCAGTACTTC. Its protein product is CASSGTGVYEQYF.

This clonotype was seen at least ten times. V usage is TRBV24-1 and J usage is TRBJ2-7; possible D gene TRBD1, 7 bases. V gave up 4 bases and J gave up 3 bases, with 12 bases separating them. CDR1 and CDR2 from the germline V gene are KGHDR and SFDVKD. CDR3 length: 14 amino acids. The CDR3 region is CATSERDSRYEQYF. For the CDR3, the DNA is TGTGCCACCAGTGAGCGGGACAGCCGCTACGAGCAGTACTTC.

This clonotype was observed at least ten times. This rearrangement joins TRBV7-2 to TRBJ1-6; D not certain. V was trimmed by 0 bases and J by 8 bases, leaving 5 bases between them. CDR3 size: 13 residues. The germline V gene has CDR1 SGHTA and CDR2 FQGNSA. The CDR3 DNA is TGTGCCAGCAGCTTAGCTCAAGATTCACCCCTCCACTTT. Translating gives CASSLAQDSPLHF.

This clonotype was counted many times. DNA of the CDR3: TGTGCCAGCAATGGACTAGCGGGCAATGAGCAGTTCTTC. Its translation is CASNGLAGNEQFF. This chain joins TRBV2 and TRBJ2-1; the match to TRBD2 covers 11 bases. The J segment lost 6 bases and the V segment lost 7 bases, leaving 2 bases of the junction unmatched. CDR1 SNHLY and CDR2 FYNNEI come from the germline V gene. The CDR3 extends over 13 amino acids. Using reference TRBV2 and TRBJ2-1 for the parts outside the CDR3, the full variable domain is EPEVTQTPSHQVTQMGQEVILRCVPISNHLYFYWYRQILGQKVEFLVSFYNNEISEKSEIFDDQFSVERPDGSNFTLKIRSTKLEDSAMYFCASNGLAGNEQFFGPGTRLTVL.